The 24 T cell receptor beta chains reported below all come from one sample, sequenced in a study of shared clonotypes between healthy human individuals. CD45RO-negative cells were positively selected for CCR7, leaving out terminally differentiated effector memory CD45RA+ cells. Method: immunoSEQ multiplex PCR; TCRdb's copy keeps in-frame clones and lacks some. The sample consists of around 1.9 million clones, 93% of them appearing once. Material: naive CD8+ T cells from PBMCs. The receptors shown here come from a man in his late teens or twenties in good health. Some clones in this sample may be carry-over from other donors' samples.

J is TRBJ2-7 and V is TRBV27; D remains unclear. V was cut by 2 bases and J by 4 bases, with 15 bases left in between. This CDR3 contains 15 residues. CDR1 and CDR2 from the germline V gene are MNHEY and SMNVEV (reference sequence). CDR3 sequence (DNA): TGTGCCAGCAGTTTAGTTAAGGCCACAATATACGAGCAGTACTTC. This sequence encodes CASSLVKATIYEQYF.

Concerning this clone: This specimen includes other DNA sequences encoding the same CDR3. Written as DNA, the CDR3 is TGTGCCAGCAGCGTAGTTGGGGGGTACTCCTACAATGAGCAGTTCTTC. It is translated as CASSVVGGYSYNEQFF. The chain uses TRBV9 and TRBJ2-1, with D perhaps TRBD2 (6 bases). The ends were cut back, 0 bases at V and 0 bases at J, with 10 bases in the middle. This CDR3 contains 16 residues. Germline V lookup: CDR1 SGDLS, CDR2 YYNGEE.

The V and J genes are TRBV11-3 and TRBJ1-1, with D perhaps matching TRBD1 (5 bases). Germline V gene data show CDR1 as SGHNT and CDR2 as YENEEA. The CDR3 has 12 amino acids. V dropped 5 bases and J dropped 4 bases, with 8 bases sitting between them. CDR3 region: CASSAGATEAFF. CDR3 sequence (DNA): TGTGCCAGCAGCGCCGGGGCCACTGAAGCTTTCTTT.

The rearrangement uses TRBV2 and TRBJ2-3; tentative D call: TRBD1 (5 bases). V was trimmed by 3 bases and J by 2 bases, leaving 12 bases between them. This CDR3 has 15 amino acids. The germline V gene has CDR1 SNHLY and CDR2 FYNNEI. The CDR3 sequence is CASSDWQGYTDTQYF. The DNA for the CDR3 is TGTGCCAGCAGTGATTGGCAGGGCTACACAGATACGCAGTATTTT.

The chain employs TRBV15 and TRBJ1-1; 8 bases match TRBD1. Germline V lookup: CDR1 LNHNV, CDR2 YYDKDF (reference sequence). Trimming at V came to 0 bases and at J to 1 base, leaving 1 base not matched to a gene. The CDR3 runs to 15 residues. The chain's CDR3 is CATSRDGQGNTEAFF. CDR3 nucleotides: TGTGCCACCAGCAGAGACGGACAGGGGAACACTGAAGCTTTCTTT.

The chain recombines TRBV4-3 with TRBJ1-2; D may be TRBD1 (5 bases). The CDR3 consists of 16 residues. Germline loops: CDR1 LGHNA, CDR2 YSLEER. Trimming left V 0 bases short and J 5 bases short, with 16 bases between. This chain's CDR3 is CASSQDESPGGYGYTF. The CDR3 coding sequence is TGCGCCAGCAGCCAAGATGAGAGTCCCGGGGGTTATGGCTACACCTTC.

The rearrangement links TRBV25-1 to TRBJ1-2; D is ambiguous. Germline CDR1 MGHDK, CDR2 SYGVNS. V was cut by 7 bases and J by 5 bases, with 8 bases left in between. This CDR3 has 11 residues. CDR3 in DNA: TGTGCCAGCAAGGGAGGGTATGGCTACACCTTC. Translating it yields CASKGGYGYTF.

The V gene is TRBV9, the J gene TRBJ2-1, with TRBD1 identical over 10 bases. The CDR3 has 15 amino acids. Trimming at V came to 3 bases and at J to 7 bases, leaving 7 bases not matched to a gene. Per the germline V gene, CDR1 is SGDLS and CDR2 is YYNGEE. CDR3 nucleotide sequence: TGTGCCAGCAGCGCTTGGACAGGGGGAAGAAATGAGCAGTTCTTC. Translating gives CASSAWTGGRNEQFF.

This chain joins TRBV13 and TRBJ1-1; no reliable D call. The germline V gene has CDR1 PRHDT and CDR2 FYEKMQ (reference sequence). The germline V and J ends were trimmed by 0 bases and 1 base, with 9 bases remaining between them. CDR3 length equals 15 residues. The CDR3 loop reads CASSLGAGWNTEAFF. Here the CDR3 DNA reads TGTGCCAGCAGCTTAGGTGCCGGGTGGAACACTGAAGCTTTCTTT. The variable domain in full, completed from reference TRBV13 and TRBJ1-1, reads AAGVIQSPRHLIKEKRETATLKCYPIPRHDTVYWYQQGPGQDPQFLISFYEKMQSDKGSIPDRFSAQQFSDYHSELNMSSLELGDSALYFCASSLGAGWNTEAFFGQGTRLTVV.

The chain couples TRBV6-1 to TRBJ1-2; a weak D match, TRBD1 (5 bases). The V and J ends lost 7 bases and 2 bases respectively, with 17 bases between them. CDR1 MNHNS and CDR2 SASEGT come from the germline V gene. This CDR3 is 15 amino acids long. CDR3 sequence (DNA): TGTGCCAGCACCTACCCGGGACTGTCAAACTATGGCTACACCTTC. It codes for CASTYPGLSNYGYTF.

This sequence joins TRBV13 and TRBJ1-1; 10 bases align to TRBD1. This CDR3 spans 15 amino acids. CDR1 and CDR2 (germline): PRHDT, FYEKMQ (reference sequence). V dropped 6 bases and J dropped 3; count of bases not matched to a gene: 7. For the CDR3, the DNA is TGTGCCAGCAGAGGGGGGGGACAGGGGTACACTGAAGCTTTCTTT. It yields the protein CASRGGGQGYTEAFF. Full variable domain (rest looked up from reference TRBV13 and TRBJ1-1): AAGVIQSPRHLIKEKRETATLKCYPIPRHDTVYWYQQGPGQDPQFLISFYEKMQSDKGSIPDRFSAQQFSDYHSELNMSSLELGDSALYFCASRGGGQGYTEAFFGQGTRLTVV.

V usage is TRBV9 and J usage is TRBJ1-4; no clear D. Germline lookup yields CDR1 SGDLS and CDR2 YYNGEE. V lost 5 bases to trimming and J lost 0 bases, with 8 bases between them. This CDR3 is 14 amino acids long. CDR3 loop: CASRNDTTNEKLFF. Written as DNA, the CDR3 is TGTGCCAGCAGGAACGATACAACTAATGAAAAACTGTTTTTT.

The CDR3 sequence: CASASRGGSSYEQYF. CDR3 DNA: TGCGCCAGCGCCAGCAGGGGCGGGAGCTCCTACGAGCAGTACTTC. The chain carries TRBV4-3 and TRBJ2-7, with D tentatively TRBD2 (7 bases). CDR3 length: 15 amino acids. Germline CDR1 LGHNA, CDR2 YSLEER. The V gene lost 8 bases and the J gene lost 0 bases, with 17 bases spanning the gap.

J is TRBJ1-5 and V is TRBV27; D perhaps matches TRBD1 (5 bases). Germline V gene sequence: CDR1 MNHEY, CDR2 SMNVEV (reference sequence). The CDR3 consists of 14 residues. V lost 5 bases and J 2 bases, leaving 10 bases between the germline ends. Here the CDR3 reads CASSPIRGNQPQHF. CDR3 nucleotide sequence: TGTGCCAGCAGTCCCATCAGGGGCAATCAGCCCCAGCATTTT.

This chain connects TRBV9 to TRBJ2-3; D ambiguous. Germline loops: CDR1 SGDLS, CDR2 YYNGEE. Between the trimmed V and J ends, which lost 0 bases and 4 bases, there was a span of 12 bases. The CDR3 is 15 amino acids. The CDR3 coding sequence is TGTGCCAGCAGCGTAGGATCCCCCCCCTCAGATACGCAGTATTTT. Translation gives CASSVGSPPSDTQYF.

The chain is built from TRBV2 and TRBJ1-5; TRBD1 might be the D (6 bases). V lost 4 bases and J 9 bases, leaving 16 bases between the germline ends. The CDR3 runs to 14 residues. The germline V gene has CDR1 SNHLY and CDR2 FYNNEI. This CDR3 reads CASSASDSLGPQHF. CDR3 coding DNA: TGTGCCAGCAGTGCCTCGGACAGTTTAGGGCCCCAGCATTTT.

The V and J genes are TRBV6-5 and TRBJ1-4; unclear D gene. This CDR3 contains 15 residues. CDR1 and CDR2 (germline): MNHEY, SVGAGI. Trimming took 5 bases from V and 4 from J, leaving 14 bases between them. The CDR3 is CASSPRGAGNEKLFF. The CDR3 DNA is TGTGCCAGCAGTCCCCGTGGAGCGGGTAATGAAAAACTGTTTTTT.

The CDR3 DNA reads TGTGCCAGCAGTTTCTTACAGGGTCGTGGTTTAGGAGCTAACTATGGCTACACCTTC. Its protein product is CASSFLQGRGLGANYGYTF. V usage is TRBV27 and J usage is TRBJ1-2; perhaps TRBD1 as D (6 bases). This CDR3 is built from 19 residues. The germline CDR1 and CDR2 sequences are MNHEY and SMNVEV (reference sequence). Trimming removed 3 bases from V and 0 bases from J, with 23 bases in between.

The rearrangement links TRBV7-9 to TRBJ1-1, with D possibly TRBD1 on 5 matching bases. This CDR3 is 15 amino acids long. Germline lookup yields CDR1 SEHNR and CDR2 FQNEAQ (reference sequence). V was trimmed by 6 bases and J by 3 bases, leaving 17 bases between them. The CDR3 coding sequence is TGTGCCAGCAGACCAAGGGCAGGGCGCGACACTGAAGCTTTCTTT. The encoded protein is CASRPRAGRDTEAFF.

The chain recombines TRBV4-1 with TRBJ2-2; D not resolved. V gave up 0 bases and J gave up 6 bases, with 14 bases separating them. The CDR3 sequence is 16 residues long. CDR1 is MGHRA, CDR2 YSYEKL, per germline. For the CDR3, the DNA is TGCGCCAGCAGCCAAGATCCTTTCGGCCCTGCCGGGGAGCTGTTTTTT. Its translation: CASSQDPFGPAGELFF.

The rearrangement links TRBV7-9 to TRBJ2-7, with 11 bases identical to TRBD1. J gave up 4 bases and V 10 bases, and 21 bases lay outside the gene matches. Germline CDR1 and CDR2: SEHNR and FQNEAQ (reference sequence). The CDR3 contains 18 residues. The CDR3: CATLENPGQGVTFYEQYF. In DNA form, the CDR3 reads TGTGCCACCCTAGAGAACCCGGGACAGGGGGTGACCTTTTACGAGCAGTACTTC.

The genes are TRBV10-2 and TRBJ2-5; the match to TRBD2 covers 9 bases. The trim removed 6 bases at V and 1 base at J, leaving 3 bases unmatched. Germline CDR1 WSHSY, CDR2 SAAADI. The CDR3 spans 14 residues. The CDR3 loop is CASRLAGIQETQYF. The CDR3 nucleotides are TGCGCCAGCAGGCTAGCGGGGATCCAAGAGACCCAGTACTTC.

V gene TRBV19 combines with J gene TRBJ1-2, with TRBD1 as a possible D gene (5 bases). Germline CDR1 LNHDA, CDR2 SQIVND (reference sequence). Trimming stripped 3 bases from V and 3 bases from J, with 11 bases between. The CDR3 loop spans 14 amino acids. The CDR3 reads CASSIWGNDYGYTF. In DNA form, the CDR3 reads TGTGCCAGTAGTATTTGGGGGAACGACTATGGCTACACCTTC.

This chain uses TRBV19 with TRBJ2-7; 10 bases are shared with TRBD2. CDR1 and CDR2 (germline): LNHDA, SQIVND (reference sequence). The CDR3 sequence is 15 residues long. V dropped 5 bases and J dropped 5; count of bases not matched to a gene: 9. In DNA form, the CDR3 reads TGTGCCAGTAGTCATCTAGCGGGAGCCCCGGACGAGCAGTACTTC. This gives the protein CASSHLAGAPDEQYF.